The 28 T cell receptor beta chains below all came from one sample that was sequenced in a study of blood T cell repertoires in COVID-19. Profiled with immunoSEQ multiplex PCR; TCRdb holds only in-frame clones, not every one. The sample lists approximately 130,000 clones; around 86% were seen once. The sample consisted of peripheral blood. These receptors all stem from a man between 35 and 55 years old with active or convalescent COVID-19.

A few counts support this clone. DNA for the CDR3: TGTGCCAGCAGTCCTGCGGGGGGGCCACACGAGCAGTACTTC. This translates into CASSPAGGPHEQYF. The chain links TRBV11-3 to TRBJ2-7; 9 bases line up with TRBD2. V trimming: 6 bases; J trimming: 5 bases; junction bases outside the gene matches: 8. The length of the CDR3 is 14 residues. Germline CDR1 is SGHNT and CDR2 is YENEEA.

Of note for this clone: Other DNA sequences in the same sample also yield this CDR3. The chain is built from TRBV6-4 and TRBJ2-3; 11 bases fit TRBD2. Looked up from germline, CDR1 is MRHNA and CDR2 is SNTAGT. J gave up 2 bases and V 0 bases, and 1 base lay outside the gene matches. The CDR3 spans 16 residues. The CDR3 nucleotides are TGTGCCAGCAGTGACTCTAGCGGGGGGGCCACAGATACGCAGTATTTT. Its protein product is CASSDSSGGATDTQYF.

The V and J genes are TRBV7-3 and TRBJ2-2; D is possibly TRBD2 (5 bases). Germline CDR1 SGHTA, CDR2 FQGTGA. Deletions cut 1 base from V and 2 bases from J, with 14 bases between. CDR3 size: 17 residues. The chain's CDR3 is CASSLSGGLLNTGELFF. Written as DNA, the CDR3 is TGTGCCAGCAGCTTAAGTGGCGGGCTACTAAACACCGGGGAGCTGTTTTTT.

This clone occurred once. This chain connects TRBV7-9 to TRBJ2-2; 8 bases line up with TRBD2. Per germline, CDR1 SEHNR and CDR2 FQNEAQ (reference sequence). The CDR3 covers 16 residues. V dropped 2 bases and J dropped 1; count of bases not matched to a gene: 3. The CDR3 sequence: CASSLTGGRNTGELFF. In DNA form, the CDR3 reads TGTGCCAGCAGCTTAACGGGGGGGAGGAACACCGGGGAGCTGTTTTTT. The entire variable domain, with the rest obtained from reference TRBV7-9 and TRBJ2-2, is as follows: DTGVSQNPRHKITKRGQNVTFRCDPISEHNRLYWYRQTLGQGPEFLTYFQNEAQLEKSRLLSDRFSAERPKGSFSTLEIQRTEQGDSAMYLCASSLTGGRNTGELFFGEGSRLTVL.

The J gene is TRBJ1-2, the V gene TRBV19, with a weak D call TRBD1 (5 bases). The CDR3 length is 13 residues. CDR1 is LNHDA, CDR2 SQIVND, per germline (reference sequence). Between the trimmed V and J ends, which lost 5 bases and 7 bases, there was a span of 14 bases. The CDR3 reads CASSDPQGSGYTF. CDR3 sequence (DNA): TGTGCCAGTAGTGACCCCCAGGGTTCTGGCTACACCTTC. Full variable domain (missing parts from reference TRBV19 and TRBJ1-2): DGGITQSPKYLFRKEGQNVTLSCEQNLNHDAMYWYRQDPGQGLRLIYYSQIVNDFQKGDIAEGYSVSREKKESFPLTVTSAQKNPTAFYLCASSDPQGSGYTFGSGTRLTVV.

Concerning this clone: The sample carries other DNA sequences with the same CDR3. The CDR3 DNA sequence: TGTGCCAGCAGTTACTCGGGGGGGGCGCAGGAGACCCAGTACTTC. It yields the protein CASSYSGGAQETQYF. The rearrangement links TRBV6-5 to TRBJ2-5, with D possibly matching TRBD2 (7 bases). The V and J ends lost 0 bases and 5 bases respectively, with 13 bases between them. This CDR3 is 15 amino acids long. Germline CDR1 and CDR2: MNHEY and SVGAGI.

Of note for this clone: Different DNA sequences within this sample yield the same CDR3. The chain couples TRBV6-5 to TRBJ2-3; no firm D call. Germline V gives CDR1 MNHEY, CDR2 SVGAGI. The ends were cut back, 8 bases at V and 2 bases at J, with 5 bases in the middle. The CDR3 covers 11 residues. CDR3 nucleotides: TGTGCCAGCCGGTTCACAGATACGCAGTATTTT. The encoded protein is CASRFTDTQYF.

This chain links TRBV7-6 with TRBJ1-1; 7 bases agree with TRBD1. J gave up 4 bases and V 1 base, and 9 bases lay outside the gene matches. This CDR3 is built from 16 residues. Per germline, CDR1 SGHVS and CDR2 FNYEAQ. The CDR3, as DNA: TGTGCCAGCAGCTTAGAGACAGGGCAAGGGAGCACTGAAGCTTTCTTT. Its translation: CASSLETGQGSTEAFF.

This clone has more than one count but fewer than ten. V gene TRBV15 combines with J gene TRBJ1-3; the D gene is possibly TRBD1 (5 bases). Germline V CDR1 and CDR2: LNHNV, YYDKDF (reference sequence). Between the trimmed V and J ends, which lost 0 bases and 4 bases, there was a span of 16 bases. The CDR3 contains 17 residues. The CDR3 DNA is TGTGCCACCAGCAGAGATCGGGAGGGGTCTGCAGGAAACACCATATATTTT. Protein sequence: CATSRDREGSAGNTIYF.

The chain recombines TRBV27 with TRBJ1-6; D gene ambiguous. V shed 6 bases and J shed 4 bases, with 4 bases lying between them. Germline V lookup: CDR1 MNHEY, CDR2 SMNVEV (reference sequence). This CDR3 contains 12 residues. The CDR3 nucleotides read TGTGCCAGCAGCAGATATAATTCACCCCTCCACTTT. This gives the protein CASSRYNSPLHF.

This rearrangement joins TRBV5-4 to TRBJ2-5; maybe TRBD2 (6 bases). Per germline, CDR1 SGHNT and CDR2 YYREEE (reference sequence). Between the trimmed V and J ends, which lost 4 bases and 2 bases, there was a span of 12 bases. This CDR3 has 14 residues. CDR3 sequence (DNA): TGTGCCAGCAGCGTTCCGGGACTGCAAGAGACCCAGTACTTC. It encodes CASSVPGLQETQYF.

The V call is TRBV19, the J call TRBJ2-5, with TRBD2 as a possible D gene (5 bases). The CDR3 is made up of 14 amino acids. The V end lost 6 bases, the J end lost 2 bases, and 13 bases lay between the germline ends. The V gene's germline CDR1 is LNHDA and CDR2 SQIVND (reference sequence). CDR3 amino acids: CASRSGLGQETQYF. The CDR3 coding sequence is TGTGCCAGTAGATCCGGACTGGGTCAAGAGACCCAGTACTTC.

This chain uses TRBV5-1 with TRBJ1-1, with D possibly TRBD1 on 5 matching bases. V lost 3 bases to trimming and J lost 3 bases, with 18 bases between them. The CDR3 length is 16 residues. The germline CDR1 and CDR2 sequences are SGHRS and YFSETQ. CDR3 sequence (DNA): TGCGCCAGCAGCTGGAGGGGCAAGGAGGTGCACACTGAAGCTTTCTTT. It encodes CASSWRGKEVHTEAFF.

The rearrangement links TRBV5-4 to TRBJ1-6, with a possible D match to TRBD1 (6 bases). Per the germline V gene, CDR1 is SGHNT and CDR2 is YYREEE (reference sequence). The CDR3 runs 14 residues. V shed 6 bases and J shed 5 bases, with 12 bases lying between them. This CDR3 reads CASTYPGDNSPLHF. CDR3 coding DNA: TGTGCCAGCACCTACCCAGGGGATAATTCACCCCTCCACTTT.

This sequence joins TRBV19 and TRBJ2-4; a weak D match, TRBD2 (6 bases). Germline V gives CDR1 LNHDA, CDR2 SQIVND (reference sequence). V lost 5 bases and J lost 2, with 22 bases in between. This CDR3 comprises 18 residues. The CDR3 sequence is CASSPRTDGGVTKNIQYF. In nucleotides, the CDR3 is TGTGCCAGTAGTCCCCGGACGGACGGCGGGGTAACCAAAAACATTCAGTACTTC.

The chain carries TRBV6-5 and TRBJ1-5; D remains ambiguous. The germline V gene has CDR1 MNHEY and CDR2 SVGAGI. This CDR3 contains 15 residues. V shed 6 bases and J shed 7 bases, with 19 bases lying between them. CDR3 nucleotides: TGTGCCAGCAGCTATCCACTTGAGGGCGACCAGCCCCAGCATTTT. As protein: CASSYPLEGDQPQHF.

This clone was seen once. The chain has TRBV20-1 and TRBJ1-6; no definite D call. The CDR3 has 11 residues. V lost 0 bases to trimming and J lost 14 bases, with 8 bases between them. Germline lookup yields CDR1 DFQATT and CDR2 SNEGSKA (reference sequence). CDR3 nucleotide sequence: TGCAGTGCTAGAGAGGGCACAGCCCTCCACTTT. Protein: CSAREGTALHF.

This chain links TRBV7-2 with TRBJ1-1; 10 bases map to TRBD1. Losses at the gene ends were 5 bases for V and 3 bases for J; bases not matched to a gene: 6. The CDR3 runs to 15 residues. Germline lookup yields CDR1 SGHTA and CDR2 FQGNSA. CDR3: CASSREGTGDTEAFF. DNA for the CDR3: TGTGCCAGCAGCCGTGAGGGGACAGGGGACACTGAAGCTTTCTTT.

The gene calls are TRBV7-2 and TRBJ1-1, with 7 bases that match TRBD1. Germline CDR1 and CDR2: SGHTA and FQGNSA. The J segment lost 5 bases and the V segment lost 6 bases, leaving 12 bases of the junction unmatched. CDR3 size: 15 residues. The CDR3 DNA follows: TGTGCCAGCAGTCGACGATCGACAGGGCGGACTGAAGCTTTCTTT. Its translation is CASSRRSTGRTEAFF.

The rearrangement links TRBV20-1 to TRBJ1-4, with D possibly matching TRBD1 (5 bases). V was trimmed by 3 bases and J by 4 bases, leaving 9 bases between them. Germline CDR1 is DFQATT and CDR2 is SNEGSKA (reference sequence). The CDR3 runs to 13 residues. The CDR3 DNA sequence: TGCAGTGCTAGTCAGGGTGTTAATGAAAAACTGTTTTTT. Translation: CSASQGVNEKLFF.

This sequence joins TRBV12-5 and TRBJ2-3; 10 positions match TRBD1. The junction had 7 bases not matched to a gene; V was cut back by 4 bases and J by 3 bases. The CDR3 sequence is 16 residues long. CDR1 LGHNT and CDR2 FRNRAP come from the germline V gene. The CDR3 region is CASGSGQGRGTDTQYF. Written as DNA, the CDR3 is TGTGCTAGTGGTTCGGGACAGGGGAGAGGGACAGATACGCAGTATTTT.

The chain recombines TRBV2 with TRBJ2-1; D uncertain. The V end was cut by 7 bases, the J end by 0 bases, with 10 bases between. Germline CDR1 and CDR2: SNHLY and FYNNEI. The length of the CDR3 is 14 residues. The CDR3 protein is CASTRFSSYNEQFF. CDR3 sequence (DNA): TGTGCCAGCACCCGATTCAGCTCCTACAATGAGCAGTTCTTC.

The chain is built from TRBV2 and TRBJ2-2; the match to TRBD1 covers 7 bases. Trimming removed 2 bases from V and 6 bases from J; junction bases left unmatched: 0. Germline V lookup: CDR1 SNHLY, CDR2 FYNNEI. There are 13 residues in the CDR3. Written as DNA, the CDR3 is TGTGCCAGCAGTGAACAGGGGGCCGGGGAGCTGTTTTTT. This encodes CASSEQGAGELFF.

V usage is TRBV2 and J usage is TRBJ2-2; 9 bases fit TRBD2. The CDR3 has 13 residues. Germline CDR1 is SNHLY and CDR2 is FYNNEI. The junction had 1 base not matched to a gene; V was cut back by 7 bases and J by 4 bases. The CDR3 DNA is TGTGCCAGCAAAGCGGGGGGCACCGGGGAGCTGTTTTTT. This sequence encodes CASKAGGTGELFF. The variable domain in full, completed from reference TRBV2 and TRBJ2-2, reads EPEVTQTPSHQVTQMGQEVILRCVPISNHLYFYWYRQILGQKVEFLVSFYNNEISEKSEIFDDQFSVERPDGSNFTLKIRSTKLEDSAMYFCASKAGGTGELFFGEGSRLTVL.

This chain joins TRBV9 and TRBJ2-4; 7 bases align to TRBD2. V gave up 0 bases and J gave up 0 bases; unmatched junction bases: 12. CDR1 is SGDLS and CDR2 is YYNGEE in the germline V gene. The CDR3 contains 19 residues. The CDR3 is CASSVESGGLGIAKNIQYF. In nucleotides, the CDR3 is TGTGCCAGCAGCGTAGAATCCGGGGGGTTAGGAATAGCCAAAAACATTCAGTACTTC.

The chain has TRBV18 and TRBJ2-5, with 7 bases fitting TRBD1. J was trimmed by 0 bases and V by 3 bases; bases with no gene match: 7. Germline V CDR1 and CDR2: KGHSH, LQKENI. The CDR3 has 16 residues. Written as DNA, the CDR3 is TGTGCCAGCTCACCTCTCGGGACAGCAAACCAAGAGACCCAGTACTTC. Residues: CASSPLGTANQETQYF.

This chain connects TRBV2 to TRBJ1-5, with 11 bases identical to TRBD1. This CDR3 is built from 14 residues. CDR1 and CDR2 from the germline V gene are SNHLY and FYNNEI. V dropped 6 bases and J dropped 9; count of bases not matched to a gene: 7. Here the CDR3 reads CASSAGTGGSPQHF. DNA for the CDR3: TGTGCCAGCAGCGCCGGGACAGGGGGATCGCCCCAGCATTTT.

This clone occurred once. This rearrangement joins TRBV4-1 to TRBJ1-4, with TRBD1 identical over 7 bases. CDR1 is MGHRA and CDR2 is YSYEKL in the germline V gene. The CDR3 length is 14 residues. Germline trimming cut 6 bases from V and 8 bases from J; bases unmatched to any gene: 9. CDR3 sequence reads: CASRPEGAREKLFF. In DNA form, the CDR3 reads TGCGCCAGCAGACCCGAGGGGGCTCGGGAAAAACTGTTTTTT.